A selection of T cell receptor beta chains follows, all from one sample in a study of T cells in Graves' hyperthyroidism and ophthalmopathy. TCRdb passed the multiplex PCR reads through MiXCR, listing each CDR3 protein once. Of a few hundred thousand distinct CDR3 sequences listed, around 13% are singletons. The sample consisted of blood. All receptors derive from a woman between 18 and 30 years old with Graves' hyperthyroidism. The CDR3 runs from the conserved cysteine through the conserved F or W. Each record gives: D gene, V gene, CDR3 protein. The D gene is left open where the match is weak.

D: TRBD1
V: TRBV28
CDR3: CASREDRGPYQETQYF

D: NA
V: TRBV7-8
CDR3: CASSLAGGSSNQPQHF

D: TRBD1
V: TRBV6-2/TRBV6-3
CDR3: CASSQGTGNAKALAKNIQYF

D: NA
V: TRBV20-1
CDR3: CSARDERGLGYGYTF

D: NA
V: TRBV6-5
CDR3: CASSYGPGGAHSPLHF

D: NA
V: TRBV28
CDR3: CASTLTGAQETQYF

D: NA
V: TRBV10-1
CDR3: CASRVQETQYF

D: NA
V: TRBV12-3/TRBV12-4
CDR3: CASSRDDFYEQYF

D: NA
V: TRBV12-3/TRBV12-4
CDR3: CASSFDRLSYEQYF

D: NA
V: TRBV9
CDR3: CASSVAFGALTGELFF

D: NA
V: TRBV7-8
CDR3: CASVVGASNQPQHF

D: NA
V: TRBV11-2
CDR3: CASSPSYGGPEQFF

D: NA
V: TRBV3-1
CDR3: CASSRPWETQYF

D: NA
V: TRBV3-1
CDR3: CASSQTGRADIQYF

D: TRBD2
V: TRBV6-8
CDR3: CASTKSRSGRAIEAQYF

D: NA
V: TRBV12-3/TRBV12-4
CDR3: CATGIGDTQYF

D: NA
V: TRBV3-1
CDR3: CASSQDRDPGPTDTQYF

D: TRBD1
V: TRBV20-1
CDR3: CSASDGTGLKLFF

D: NA
V: TRBV5-1
CDR3: CASSSIGGFTDTQYF

D: NA
V: TRBV30
CDR3: CACRPVLEKQYF

D: TRBD2
V: TRBV5-1
CDR3: CASSLGTSGNSETQYF

D: NA
V: TRBV20-1
CDR3: CSATGRDNYEQYF

D: TRBD1
V: TRBV7-9
CDR3: CASSSGTGSSPLHF

D: NA
V: TRBV7-6
CDR3: CASSLWRGNEQFF

D: TRBD2
V: TRBV20-1
CDR3: CSAPTGGTSGAYNEQFF

D: NA
V: TRBV12-3/TRBV12-4
CDR3: CASSFEWDPGAFF

D: NA
V: TRBV12-3/TRBV12-4
CDR3: CASSRTAENYGYTF

D: TRBD2
V: TRBV15
CDR3: CATSLPGLAGDEQYF

D: TRBD1
V: TRBV5-8
CDR3: CASSRSQGGTEAFF

D: NA
V: TRBV12-3/TRBV12-4
CDR3: CASRSGTWGGQYF

D: NA
V: TRBV11-2
CDR3: CASSSIDRLDYGYTF

D: NA
V: TRBV7-8
CDR3: CASSKTGQLNEQYF

D: TRBD1
V: TRBV5-5
CDR3: CASSLESGGAYEQYF

D: NA
V: TRBV7-2
CDR3: CVSSSWPTFHGTSIGEQYF

D: NA
V: TRBV7-2
CDR3: CASSPYMSEGEGYTF

D: TRBD1
V: TRBV3-1
CDR3: CASSQDRGQGASYEQYF

D: NA
V: TRBV2
CDR3: CASTDISYNEQFF

D: NA
V: TRBV2
CDR3: CASIEEAGSSKSYEQYF

D: TRBD2
V: TRBV7-9
CDR3: CASSPRLAGGPYNEQFF

D: NA
V: TRBV4-3
CDR3: CASSQDWVVRNNEQFF

D: NA
V: TRBV28
CDR3: CASSSFSGQETQYF

D: NA
V: TRBV6-2/TRBV6-3
CDR3: CASKVLGTTSTDTQYF

D: NA
V: TRBV5-6
CDR3: CASSGGISYEQYF

D: TRBD1
V: TRBV20-1
CDR3: CSAWTGGIGYTF

D: NA
V: TRBV20-1
CDR3: CSARRGEIPQETQYF

D: TRBD2
V: TRBV12-3/TRBV12-4
CDR3: CASIPGLAGNNEQFF

D: NA
V: TRBV7-9
CDR3: CASSLVGPSGAFF

D: TRBD2
V: TRBV15
CDR3: CATSRDPASGFEQFF

D: NA
V: TRBV7-9
CDR3: CASSDPAWDAQETQYF

D: NA
V: TRBV28
CDR3: CAIDPGSSSNQPQHF

D: TRBD2
V: TRBV28
CDR3: CASRLAGVGETRYF

D: NA
V: TRBV15
CDR3: CATSRESRNSPLHF

D: NA
V: TRBV14
CDR3: CASSQPPDNHGYTF

D: NA
V: TRBV7-3
CDR3: CASSLRSTGELFF

D: NA
V: TRBV3-1
CDR3: CASSQEWAPETQYF

D: NA
V: TRBV9
CDR3: CASTSSGWDGYTF

D: TRBD2
V: TRBV3-1
CDR3: CASSPISGRHDEQFF

D: NA
V: TRBV7-3
CDR3: CASSQQGAGEQYF

D: NA
V: TRBV29-1
CDR3: CSVEDPLAGTGELFF